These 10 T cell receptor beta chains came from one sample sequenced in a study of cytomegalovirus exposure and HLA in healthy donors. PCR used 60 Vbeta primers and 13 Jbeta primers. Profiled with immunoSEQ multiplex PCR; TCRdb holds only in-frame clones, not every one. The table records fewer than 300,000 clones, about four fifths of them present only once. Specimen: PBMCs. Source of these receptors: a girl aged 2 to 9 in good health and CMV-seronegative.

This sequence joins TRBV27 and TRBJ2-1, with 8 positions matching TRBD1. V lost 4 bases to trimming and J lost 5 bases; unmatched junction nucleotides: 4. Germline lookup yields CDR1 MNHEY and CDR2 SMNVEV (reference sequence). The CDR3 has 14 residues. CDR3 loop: CASSYRDRNNEQFF. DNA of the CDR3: TGTGCCAGCAGTTACCGGGACAGGAACAATGAGCAGTTCTTC.

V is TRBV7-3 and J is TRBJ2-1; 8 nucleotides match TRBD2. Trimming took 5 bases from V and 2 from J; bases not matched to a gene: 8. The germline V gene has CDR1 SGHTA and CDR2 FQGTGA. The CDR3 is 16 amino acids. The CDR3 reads CASSTIGGAPYNEQFF. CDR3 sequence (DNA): TGTGCCAGCAGCACTATCGGGGGGGCCCCCTACAATGAGCAGTTCTTC. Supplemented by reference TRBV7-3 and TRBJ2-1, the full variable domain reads GAGVSQTPSNKVTEKGKYVELRCDPISGHTALYWYRQSLGQGPEFLIYFQGTGAADDSGLPNDRFFAVRPEGSVSTLKIQRTERGDSAVYLCASSTIGGAPYNEQFFGPGTRLTVL.

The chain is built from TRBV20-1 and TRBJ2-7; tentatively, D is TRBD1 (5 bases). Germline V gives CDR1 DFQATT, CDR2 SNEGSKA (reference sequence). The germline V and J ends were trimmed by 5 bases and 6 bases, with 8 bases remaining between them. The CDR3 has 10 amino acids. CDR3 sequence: CSASGLEQYF. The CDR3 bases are TGCAGTGCTTCAGGGCTCGAGCAGTACTTC.

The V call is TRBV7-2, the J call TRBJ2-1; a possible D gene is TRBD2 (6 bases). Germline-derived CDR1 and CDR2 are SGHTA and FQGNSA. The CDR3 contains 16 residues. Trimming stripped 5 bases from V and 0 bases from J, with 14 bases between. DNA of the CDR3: TGTGCCAGCAGCCTTCAGCGGGCCAGCTCCTACAATGAGCAGTTCTTC. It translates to CASSLQRASSYNEQFF. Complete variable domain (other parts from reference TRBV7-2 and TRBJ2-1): GAGVSQSPSNKVTEKGKDVELRCDPISGHTALYWYRQSLGQGLEFLIYFQGNSAPDKSGLPSDRFSAERTGGSVSTLTIQRTQQEDSAVYLCASSLQRASSYNEQFFGPGTRLTVL.

The CDR3 sequence is CASSQAGQGAREQYF. The CDR3 DNA is TGTGCCAGCAGCCAAGCGGGACAGGGGGCACGGGAGCAGTACTTC. This rearrangement joins TRBV4-2 to TRBJ2-7, with 12 nucleotides matching TRBD1. CDR1 and CDR2 from the germline V gene are LGHNA and YNFKEQ. This CDR3 contains 15 residues. V was pared by 1 base and J by 7 bases, with 5 bases of the junction left unmatched.

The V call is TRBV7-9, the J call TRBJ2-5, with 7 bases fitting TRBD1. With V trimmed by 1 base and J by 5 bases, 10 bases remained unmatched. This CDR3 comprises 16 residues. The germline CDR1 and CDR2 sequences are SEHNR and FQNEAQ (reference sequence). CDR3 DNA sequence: TGTGCCAGCAGCTTAGGACCGACAGGGATCGGGGAGACCCAGTACTTC. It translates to CASSLGPTGIGETQYF.

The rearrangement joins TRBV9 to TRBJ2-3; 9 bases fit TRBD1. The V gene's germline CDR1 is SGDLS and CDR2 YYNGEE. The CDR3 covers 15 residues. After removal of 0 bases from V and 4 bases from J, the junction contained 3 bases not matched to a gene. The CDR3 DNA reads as TGTGCCAGCAGCGTAGACAGGGGGCCCGCAGATACGCAGTATTTT. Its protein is CASSVDRGPADTQYF.

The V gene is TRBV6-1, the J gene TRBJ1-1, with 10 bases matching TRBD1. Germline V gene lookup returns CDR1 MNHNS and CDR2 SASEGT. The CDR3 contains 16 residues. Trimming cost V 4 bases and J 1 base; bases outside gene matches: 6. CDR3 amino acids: CASSAGQGVWNTEAFF. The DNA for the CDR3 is TGTGCCAGCAGTGCCGGACAGGGGGTTTGGAACACTGAAGCTTTCTTT.

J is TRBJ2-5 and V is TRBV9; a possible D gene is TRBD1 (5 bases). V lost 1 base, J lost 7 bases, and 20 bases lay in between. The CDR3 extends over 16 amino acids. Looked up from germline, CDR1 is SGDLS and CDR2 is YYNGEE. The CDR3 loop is CASSVMGQGLAGTQYF. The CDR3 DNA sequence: TGTGCCAGCAGCGTAATGGGCCAGGGTTTAGCTGGGACCCAGTACTTC.

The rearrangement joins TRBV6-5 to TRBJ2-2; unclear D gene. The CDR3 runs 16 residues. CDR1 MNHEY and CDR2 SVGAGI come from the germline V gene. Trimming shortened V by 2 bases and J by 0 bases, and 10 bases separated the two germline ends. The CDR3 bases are TGTGCCAGCAGTTACACCCTGAGAGCGAACACCGGGGAGCTGTTTTTT. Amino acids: CASSYTLRANTGELFF.